This T cell receptor beta chain is drawn from a study of a mutant IDH1 vaccine in newly diagnosed glioma. Profiling relied on immunoSEQ multiplex PCR, and the TCRdb table lists in-frame clones only, not all of them. The data contain 30,000 to 35,000 clones, nearly 90% of them seen just once; the ten biggest clones take up roughly 20%. Germline assignment: CDR1 GTSNPN and CDR2 SVGIG (reference sequence). After removal of 2 bases from V and 4 bases from J, the junction contained 10 bases not matched to a gene. The length of the CDR3 is 17 residues. A note on this clone: Antigen: not known.

Stated time point: week 11, during vaccination. Each dose of the vaccine consisted of 300 ug of mutant IDH1 20-mer peptide, with topical imiquimod. The receptor was isolated from a man aged 18 to 35 with glioma. Source: PBMCs, taken from a glioma patient whose treatment included an IDH1 peptide vaccine. The chain employs TRBV30 and TRBJ2-1; TRBD2 aligns across 11 bases. The CDR3 DNA reads TGTGCCTGGAGTACCCTAGCGGGAGGAAATTTTTACAATGAGCAGTTCTTC. Protein product: CAWSTLAGGNFYNEQFF.